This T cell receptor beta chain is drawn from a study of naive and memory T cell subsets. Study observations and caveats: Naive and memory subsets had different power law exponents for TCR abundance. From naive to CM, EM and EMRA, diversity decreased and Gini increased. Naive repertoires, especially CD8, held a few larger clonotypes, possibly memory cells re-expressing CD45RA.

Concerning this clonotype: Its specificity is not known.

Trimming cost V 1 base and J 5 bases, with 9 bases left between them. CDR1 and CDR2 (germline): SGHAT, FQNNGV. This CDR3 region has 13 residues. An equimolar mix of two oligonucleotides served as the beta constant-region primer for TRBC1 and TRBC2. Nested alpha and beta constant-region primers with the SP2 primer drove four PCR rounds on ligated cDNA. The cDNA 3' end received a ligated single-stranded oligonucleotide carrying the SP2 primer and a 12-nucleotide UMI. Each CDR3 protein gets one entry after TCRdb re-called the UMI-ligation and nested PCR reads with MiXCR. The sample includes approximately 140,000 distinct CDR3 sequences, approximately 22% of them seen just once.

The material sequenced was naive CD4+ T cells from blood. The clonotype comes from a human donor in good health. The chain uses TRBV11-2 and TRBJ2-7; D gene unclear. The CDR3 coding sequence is TGTGCCAGCAGCTTAGTTTGGAAAAACGAGCAGTACTTC. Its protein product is CASSLVWKNEQYF. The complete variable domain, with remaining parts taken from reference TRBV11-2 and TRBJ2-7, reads EAGVAQSPRYKIIEKRQSVAFWCNPISGHATLYWYQQILGQGPKLLIQFQNNGVVDDSQLPKDRFSAERLKGVDSTLKIQPAKLEDSAVYLCASSLVWKNEQYFGPGTRLTVT.